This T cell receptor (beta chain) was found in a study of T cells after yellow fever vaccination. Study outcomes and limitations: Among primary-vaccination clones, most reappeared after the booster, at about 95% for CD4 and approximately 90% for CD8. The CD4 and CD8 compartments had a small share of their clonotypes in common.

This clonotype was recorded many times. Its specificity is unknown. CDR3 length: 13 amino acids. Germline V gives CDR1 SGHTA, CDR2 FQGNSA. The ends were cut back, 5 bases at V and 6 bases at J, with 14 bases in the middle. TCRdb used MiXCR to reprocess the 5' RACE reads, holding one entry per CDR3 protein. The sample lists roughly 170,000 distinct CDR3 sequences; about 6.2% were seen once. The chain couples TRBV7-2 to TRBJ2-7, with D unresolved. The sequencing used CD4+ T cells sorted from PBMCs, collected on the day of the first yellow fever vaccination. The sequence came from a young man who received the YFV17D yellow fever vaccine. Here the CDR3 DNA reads TGTGCCAGCAGCCTCAACTTAACGCCCGAGCAGTACTTC. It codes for CASSLNLTPEQYF.